This T cell receptor (beta chain) was found in a study of T cells in Graves' hyperthyroidism and ophthalmopathy. Looking at the study overall: Peripheral blood specimens were obtained at initial diagnosis, prior to any treatment.

Germline V lookup: CDR1 DFQATT, CDR2 SNEGSKA (reference sequence). Trimming left V 2 bases short and J 4 bases short, with 15 bases between. This CDR3 has 15 amino acids. Study findings and constraints: Appearing also in blood were most of the thyroid clonotypes expanded above 0.001. A model built on 13 V-J features separated ophthalmopathy from stable hyperthyroidism.

Researchers amplified the TCR beta CDR3 regions from RNA transcripts. An initial round of RT-PCR targeting the TCR CDR3 relied on the HTBI primer set. TCRdb fed the multiplex PCR reads into MiXCR, producing one record per CDR3 protein. The sample lists approximately 690,000 distinct CDR3 sequences, less than 25% seen once, with roughly 30% in the top ten. This clonotype was seen a few times. The antigen remains unidentified. Lactation, pregnancy, other autoimmune disease or uncontrolled infection excluded patients. V is TRBV20-1 and J is TRBJ1-5; no reliable D call. The specimen was blood. The sequence was obtained from a man younger than 40 with Graves' ophthalmopathy. DNA for the CDR3: TGCAGTGCTAGAAATGACGAGACCTCAAATCAGCCCCAGCATTTT. The encoded protein is CSARNDETSNQPQHF.